This T cell receptor beta chain was observed in a study of T cells in Graves' hyperthyroidism and ophthalmopathy. The TCR beta CDR3 regions underwent amplification using RNA transcripts as the source. TCR CDR3 regions were first amplified by RT-PCR with HTBI primers. From the multiplex PCR reads, TCRdb called clonotypes with MiXCR, one entry per CDR3 protein. The table lists 500,000 to 600,000 distinct CDR3 sequences, just over 45% of them singletons, with roughly 8.2% in the top ten. The table lists this clonotype with many counts. Over 18 months, lack of ophthalmopathy progression marked Graves' hyperthyroidism as stable. The CDR3 contains 14 residues. V was clipped by 5 bases and J by 8 bases, with 18 bases between them. Per germline, CDR1 SGHTA and CDR2 FQGTGA.

Sequencing was performed on peripheral blood or thyroid tissue (not recorded which). The rearrangement uses TRBV7-3 and TRBJ1-2; a possible D gene is TRBD1 (6 bases). The sequence derives from a woman under 30 with Graves' hyperthyroidism. In nucleotides, the CDR3 is TGTGCCAGCAGCACAAAACAGGGCTGGGGGGGCTACACCTTC. Translation: CASSTKQGWGGYTF.